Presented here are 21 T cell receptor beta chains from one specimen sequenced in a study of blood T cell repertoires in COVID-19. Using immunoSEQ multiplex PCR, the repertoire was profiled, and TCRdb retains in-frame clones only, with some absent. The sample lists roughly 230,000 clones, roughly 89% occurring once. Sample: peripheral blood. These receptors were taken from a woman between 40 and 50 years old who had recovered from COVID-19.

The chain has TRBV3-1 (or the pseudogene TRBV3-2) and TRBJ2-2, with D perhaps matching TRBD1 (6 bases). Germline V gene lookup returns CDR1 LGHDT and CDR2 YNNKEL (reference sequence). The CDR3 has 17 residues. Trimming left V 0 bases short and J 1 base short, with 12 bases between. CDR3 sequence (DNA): TGTGCCAGCAGCCAAGATCTCCTACAGGGGAACACCGGGGAGCTGTTTTTT. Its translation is CASSQDLLQGNTGELFF.

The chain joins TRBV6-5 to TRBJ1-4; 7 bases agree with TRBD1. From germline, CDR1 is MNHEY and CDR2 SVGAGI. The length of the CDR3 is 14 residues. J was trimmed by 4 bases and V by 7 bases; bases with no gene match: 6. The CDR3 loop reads CASKRDRVNEKLFF. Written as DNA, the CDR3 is TGTGCCAGCAAACGCGACAGGGTTAATGAAAAACTGTTTTTT.

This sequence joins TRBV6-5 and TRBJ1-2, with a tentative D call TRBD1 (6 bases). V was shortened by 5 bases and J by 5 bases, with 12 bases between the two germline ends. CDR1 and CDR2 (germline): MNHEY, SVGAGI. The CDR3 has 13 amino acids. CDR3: CASSRQGQYGYTF. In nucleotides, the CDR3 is TGTGCCAGCAGTCGGCAGGGACAATATGGCTACACCTTC.

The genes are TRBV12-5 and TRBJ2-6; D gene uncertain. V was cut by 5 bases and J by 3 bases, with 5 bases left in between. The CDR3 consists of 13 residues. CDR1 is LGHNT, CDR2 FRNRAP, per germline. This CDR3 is CASGLDGANVLTF. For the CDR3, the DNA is TGTGCTAGTGGTCTAGATGGGGCCAACGTCCTGACTTTC.

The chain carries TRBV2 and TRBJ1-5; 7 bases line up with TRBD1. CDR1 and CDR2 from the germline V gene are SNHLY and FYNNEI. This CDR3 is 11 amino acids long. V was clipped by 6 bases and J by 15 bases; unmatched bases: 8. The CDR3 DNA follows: TGTGCCAGCAGGAACAGGGGATTCGTGCATTTT. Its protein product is CASRNRGFVHF.

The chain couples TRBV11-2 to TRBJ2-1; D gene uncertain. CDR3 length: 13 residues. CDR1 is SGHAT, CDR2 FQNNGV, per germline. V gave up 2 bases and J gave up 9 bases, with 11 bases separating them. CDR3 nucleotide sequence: TGTGCCAGCAGCTTAAATGAGTGGAGTGAGCAGTTCTTC. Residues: CASSLNEWSEQFF.

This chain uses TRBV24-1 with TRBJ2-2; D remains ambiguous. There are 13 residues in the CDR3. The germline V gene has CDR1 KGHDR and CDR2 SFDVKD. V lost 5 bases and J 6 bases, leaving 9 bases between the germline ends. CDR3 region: CATSAVAAGELFF. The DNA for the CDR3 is TGTGCCACCAGTGCCGTGGCTGCCGGGGAGCTGTTTTTT.

CDR3 coding DNA: TGCGCCAGCAGCTTGGCCCCAGGATTCCCAGATACGCAGTATTTT. Residues: CASSLAPGFPDTQYF. V gene TRBV5-1 combines with J gene TRBJ2-3; no clear D. Trimming left V 0 bases short and J 4 bases short, with 12 bases between. Germline CDR1 reads SGHRS; CDR2 reads YFSETQ. The CDR3 length is 15 residues.

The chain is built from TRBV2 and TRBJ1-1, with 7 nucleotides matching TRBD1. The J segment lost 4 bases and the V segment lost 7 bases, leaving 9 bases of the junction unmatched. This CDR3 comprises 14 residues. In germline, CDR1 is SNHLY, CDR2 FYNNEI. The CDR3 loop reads CASIMTGRATEAFF. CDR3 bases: TGTGCCAGCATTATGACAGGGCGGGCCACTGAAGCTTTCTTT.

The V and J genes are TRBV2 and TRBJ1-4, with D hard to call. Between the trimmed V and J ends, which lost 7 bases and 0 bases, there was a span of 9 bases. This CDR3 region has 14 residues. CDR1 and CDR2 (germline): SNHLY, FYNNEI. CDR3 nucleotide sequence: TGTGCCAGCAATTCGGGAGCAACTAATGAAAAACTGTTTTTT. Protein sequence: CASNSGATNEKLFF.

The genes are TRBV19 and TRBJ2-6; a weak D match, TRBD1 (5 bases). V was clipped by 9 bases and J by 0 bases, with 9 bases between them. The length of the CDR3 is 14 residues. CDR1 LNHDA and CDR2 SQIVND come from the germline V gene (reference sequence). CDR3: CASSQGSGANVLTF. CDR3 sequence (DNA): TGTGCCAGCTCCCAGGGCTCTGGGGCCAACGTCCTGACTTTC.

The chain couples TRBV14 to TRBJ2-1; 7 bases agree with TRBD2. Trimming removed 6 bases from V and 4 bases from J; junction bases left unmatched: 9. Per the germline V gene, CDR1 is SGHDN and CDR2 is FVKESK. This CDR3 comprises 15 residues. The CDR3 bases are TGTGCCAGCAGTGGGGGGAGCGGGGTTTACAATGAGCAGTTCTTC. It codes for CASSGGSGVYNEQFF.

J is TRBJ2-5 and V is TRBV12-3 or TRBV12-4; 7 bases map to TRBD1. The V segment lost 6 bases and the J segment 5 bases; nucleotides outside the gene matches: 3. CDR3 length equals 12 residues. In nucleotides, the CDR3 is TGTGCCAGCAGAAGGGGGCTTGAGACCCAGTACTTC. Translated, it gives CASRRGLETQYF.

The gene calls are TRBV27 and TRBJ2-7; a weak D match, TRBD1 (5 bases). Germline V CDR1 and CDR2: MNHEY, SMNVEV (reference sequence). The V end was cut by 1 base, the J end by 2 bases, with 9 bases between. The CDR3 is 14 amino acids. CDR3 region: CASSLWGTTYEQYF. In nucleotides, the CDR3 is TGTGCCAGCAGTTTATGGGGCACCACCTACGAGCAGTACTTC.

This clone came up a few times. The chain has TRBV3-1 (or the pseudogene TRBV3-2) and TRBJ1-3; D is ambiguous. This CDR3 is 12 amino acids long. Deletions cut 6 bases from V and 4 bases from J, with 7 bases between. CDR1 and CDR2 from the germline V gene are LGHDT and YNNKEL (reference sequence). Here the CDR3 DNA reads TGTGCCAGCAGTCTACAGGGAAACACCATATATTTT. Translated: CASSLQGNTIYF.

CDR3 protein: CASSWETGTTEAFF. CDR3 nucleotide sequence: TGCGCCAGCAGCTGGGAAACCGGGACAACTGAAGCTTTCTTT. This chain links TRBV5-1 with TRBJ1-1; D perhaps matches TRBD1 (6 bases). Trimming removed 3 bases at V and 5 bases at J, with 14 bases between. The CDR3 totals 14 residues. Germline assignment: CDR1 SGHRS and CDR2 YFSETQ.

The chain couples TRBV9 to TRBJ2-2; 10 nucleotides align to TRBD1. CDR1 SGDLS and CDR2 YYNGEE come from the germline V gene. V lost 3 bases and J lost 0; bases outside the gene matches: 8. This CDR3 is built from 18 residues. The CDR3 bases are TGTGCCAGCAGCGCAACCGGGACAGGGGTTCCGAACACCGGGGAGCTGTTTTTT. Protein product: CASSATGTGVPNTGELFF.

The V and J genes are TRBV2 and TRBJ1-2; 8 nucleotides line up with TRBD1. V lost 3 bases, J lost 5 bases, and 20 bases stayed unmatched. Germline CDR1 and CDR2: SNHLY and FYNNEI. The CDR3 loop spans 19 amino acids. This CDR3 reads CASSDPIQRGQGGRYGYTF. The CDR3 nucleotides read TGTGCCAGCAGTGACCCAATACAAAGAGGACAGGGAGGGAGGTATGGCTACACCTTC.

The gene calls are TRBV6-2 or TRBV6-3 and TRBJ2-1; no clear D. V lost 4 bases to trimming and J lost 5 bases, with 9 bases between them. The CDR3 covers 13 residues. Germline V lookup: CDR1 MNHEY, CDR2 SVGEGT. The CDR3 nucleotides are TGTGCCAGCAGTTCCTCTAGAAACAATGAGCAGTTCTTC. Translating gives CASSSSRNNEQFF.

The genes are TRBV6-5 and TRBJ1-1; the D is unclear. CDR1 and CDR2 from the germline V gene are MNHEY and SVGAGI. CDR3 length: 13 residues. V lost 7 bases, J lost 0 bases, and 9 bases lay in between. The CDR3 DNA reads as TGTGCCAGCATACCGGGGATGAACACTGAAGCTTTCTTT. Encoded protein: CASIPGMNTEAFF.

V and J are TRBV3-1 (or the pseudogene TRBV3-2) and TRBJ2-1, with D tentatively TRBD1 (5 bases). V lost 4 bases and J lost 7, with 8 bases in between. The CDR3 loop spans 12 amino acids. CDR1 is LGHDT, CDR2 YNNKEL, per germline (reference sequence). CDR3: CASSLTGNEQFF. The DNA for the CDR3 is TGTGCCAGCAGCCTTACAGGAAATGAGCAGTTCTTC.